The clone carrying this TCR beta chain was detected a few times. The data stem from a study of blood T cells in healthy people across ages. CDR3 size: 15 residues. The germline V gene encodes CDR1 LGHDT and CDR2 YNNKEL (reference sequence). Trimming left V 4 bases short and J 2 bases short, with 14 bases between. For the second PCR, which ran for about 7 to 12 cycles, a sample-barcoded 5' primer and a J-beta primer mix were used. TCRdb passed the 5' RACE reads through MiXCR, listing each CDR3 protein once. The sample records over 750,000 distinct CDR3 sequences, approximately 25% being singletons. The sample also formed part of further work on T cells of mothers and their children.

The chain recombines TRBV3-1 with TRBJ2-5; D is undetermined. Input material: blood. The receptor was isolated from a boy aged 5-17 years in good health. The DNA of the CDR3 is TGTGCCAGCAGCCCCTTTAGGATCGGACAAGAGACCCAGTACTTC. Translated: CASSPFRIGQETQYF.